The 6 T cell receptor beta chains in this list originate from one sample, sequenced in a study of shared T cell receptors in the human thymus. The repertoire was sequenced with immunoSEQ multiplex PCR; TCRdb's copy has only in-frame clones and lacks some. The sample lists hundreds of thousands of clones; over 75% were seen once. These data were also filed under a second study, of human thymus T cells.

The sequenced material came from thymocytes. Receptor source: a boy under two years old with a congenital heart defect.

This chain joins TRBV4-2 and TRBJ2-3; the D gene is possibly TRBD1 (6 bases). This CDR3 has 18 residues. Germline CDR1 is LGHNA and CDR2 is YNFKEQ. Trimming shortened V by 0 bases and J by 0 bases, and 16 bases separated the two germline ends. This chain's CDR3 is CASSQDPVTGSSTDTQYF. As DNA, the CDR3 is TGTGCCAGCAGCCAAGACCCCGTGACAGGATCTAGCACAGATACGCAGTATTTT.

V gene TRBV27 combines with J gene TRBJ2-3; TRBD2 might be the D (5 bases). Trimming shortened V by 8 bases and J by 3 bases, and 24 bases separated the two germline ends. There are 17 residues in the CDR3. Germline V gene sequence: CDR1 MNHEY, CDR2 SMNVEV (reference sequence). The CDR3 DNA reads as TGTGCCAGCTTAGTCCTGAAGAGGGTGAGGTGGACAGATACGCAGTATTTT. It translates to CASLVLKRVRWTDTQYF.

The J gene is TRBJ2-1, the V gene TRBV11-2, with a possible D match to TRBD2 (5 bases). Germline CDR1 reads SGHAT; CDR2 reads FQNNGV. This CDR3 spans 16 amino acids. Trimming shortened V by 2 bases and J by 1 base, and 12 bases separated the two germline ends. CDR3 DNA sequence: TGTGCCAGCAGCTTAATAGCAACGGGGTCCTACAATGAGCAGTTCTTC. Protein product: CASSLIATGSYNEQFF. Supplemented by reference TRBV11-2 and TRBJ2-1, the full variable domain reads EAGVAQSPRYKIIEKRQSVAFWCNPISGHATLYWYQQILGQGPKLLIQFQNNGVVDDSQLPKDRFSAERLKGVDSTLKIQPAKLEDSAVYLCASSLIATGSYNEQFFGPGTRLTVL.

J is TRBJ2-7 and V is TRBV7-9, with 7 positions matching TRBD2. CDR3 length: 13 residues. J gave up 2 bases and V 5 bases, and 3 bases lay outside the gene matches. Looked up from germline, CDR1 is SEHNR and CDR2 is FQNEAQ (reference sequence). CDR3 loop: CASSAGRTYEQYF. The CDR3 DNA sequence: TGTGCCAGCAGCGCCGGGAGGACCTACGAGCAGTACTTC.

The rearrangement joins TRBV4-3 to TRBJ2-3; D uncertain. Germline loops: CDR1 LGHNA, CDR2 YSLEER. The V gene lost 4 bases and the J gene lost 5 bases, with 7 bases spanning the gap. CDR3 length equals 12 residues. The CDR3 here is CASSRAGDTQYF. For the CDR3, the DNA is TGCGCCAGCAGCCGGGCCGGAGATACGCAGTATTTT.

This sequence joins TRBV4-3 and TRBJ2-6, with a tentative D call TRBD1 (5 bases). CDR3 length: 18 amino acids. Between the trimmed V and J ends, which lost 0 bases and 9 bases, there was a span of 21 bases. Germline loops: CDR1 LGHNA, CDR2 YSLEER. The CDR3 DNA reads TGCGCCAGCAGCCAAGAGAGGACATCCGCCCCGAACGTCAACGTCCTGACTTTC. Encoded protein: CASSQERTSAPNVNVLTF.